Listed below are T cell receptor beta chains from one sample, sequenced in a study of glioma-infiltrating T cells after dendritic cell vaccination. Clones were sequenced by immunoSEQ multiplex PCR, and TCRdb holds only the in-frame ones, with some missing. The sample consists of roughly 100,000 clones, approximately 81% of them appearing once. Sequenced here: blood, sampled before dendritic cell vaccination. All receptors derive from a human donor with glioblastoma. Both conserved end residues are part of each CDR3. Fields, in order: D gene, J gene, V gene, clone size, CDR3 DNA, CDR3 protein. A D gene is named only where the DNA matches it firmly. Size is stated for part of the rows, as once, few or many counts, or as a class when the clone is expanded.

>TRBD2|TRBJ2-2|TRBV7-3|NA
TGTGCCAGCAGCGCAACTAGCGGGAGGGACACCGGGGAGCTGTTTTTT
CASSATSGRDTGELFF
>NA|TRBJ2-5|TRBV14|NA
TGTGCCAGCAGCCAAACTATCCAAGAGACCCAGTACTTC
CASSQTIQETQYF
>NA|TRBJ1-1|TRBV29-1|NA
TGCAGCGTCCTTGTAATTCAGGGGACTGAAGCTTTCTTT
CSVLVIQGTEAFF
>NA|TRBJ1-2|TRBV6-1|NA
TGTGCCAGCAGTGAAGTTCAATTTGCAGGGGCCAACTATGGCTACACCTTC
CASSEVQFAGANYGYTF
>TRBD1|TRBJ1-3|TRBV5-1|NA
TGCGCCAGCAGCTGGGGGGACAGGACGGGAAACACCATATATTTT
CASSWGDRTGNTIYF
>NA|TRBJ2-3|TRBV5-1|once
TGCGCCAGCAGCACTAGCACAGATACGCAGTATTTT
CASSTSTDTQYF
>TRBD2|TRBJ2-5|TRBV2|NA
TGTGCCACCACTGGGACTAGCGGGGGGGCGGAGACCCAGTACTTC
CATTGTSGGAETQYF
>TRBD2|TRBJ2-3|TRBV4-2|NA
TGTGCCAGCAGCCAAACTAGCGGAACCACAGATACGCAGTATTTT
CASSQTSGTTDTQYF
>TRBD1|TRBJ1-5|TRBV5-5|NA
TGTGCCAGCCGACAGGGGGTTGGCAATCAGCCCCAGCATTTT
CASRQGVGNQPQHF
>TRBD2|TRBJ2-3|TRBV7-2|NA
TGTGCCAGCACCTTATTTTCTGTAGCGGGCAGCACAGATACGCAGTATTTT
CASTLFSVAGSTDTQYF
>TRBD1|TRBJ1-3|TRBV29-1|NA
TGCAGCGTTGCTTGGGGACAGCCCTCTGGAAACACCATATATTTT
CSVAWGQPSGNTIYF
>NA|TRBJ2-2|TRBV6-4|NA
TGTGCCAGCAGCAGAGGGGGTACGAACACCGGGGAGCTGTTTTTT
CASSRGGTNTGELFF
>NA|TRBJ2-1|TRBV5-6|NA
TGTGCCAGCAGCTTGGGGTGGGCAAAACCGTTCTTC
CASSLGWAKPFF
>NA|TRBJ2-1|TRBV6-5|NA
TGTGCCAGCAGTTCGGGAGTGATCTACAATGAGCAGTTCTTC
CASSSGVIYNEQFF
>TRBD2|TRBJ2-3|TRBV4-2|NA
TGTGCCAGCAGCCATTCCGGGACTAGCGGGAGGAGAACGCAGTATTTT
CASSHSGTSGRRTQYF
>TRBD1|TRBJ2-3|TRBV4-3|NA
TGCGCCAGCAGCCCGGGACAGACAGATACGCAGTATTTT
CASSPGQTDTQYF
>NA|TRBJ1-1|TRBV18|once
TGTGCCAGCTCACCACCGGGCAGCTGGAACACTGAAGCTTTCTTT
CASSPPGSWNTEAFF
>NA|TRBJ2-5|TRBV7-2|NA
TGTGCCAGCAGCTTAGTAGGGGTGGGATCGGAGACCCAGTACTTC
CASSLVGVGSETQYF
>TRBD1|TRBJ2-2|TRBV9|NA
TGTGCCAGCAGCCCACAGGGGGCCGGGGAGCTGTTTTTT
CASSPQGAGELFF
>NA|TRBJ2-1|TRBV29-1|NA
TGCAGCGTTGAAGGGGGCAGGTACAATGAGCAGTTCTTC
CSVEGGRYNEQFF
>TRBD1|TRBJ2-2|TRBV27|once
TGTGCCAGCAGTCCCGGGACAGGGGTTAACACCGGGGAGCTGTTTTTT
CASSPGTGVNTGELFF
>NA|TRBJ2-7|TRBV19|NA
TGTGCCAGTACCTCCGGACGGGGGGCTCTCTACGAGCAGTACTTC
CASTSGRGALYEQYF
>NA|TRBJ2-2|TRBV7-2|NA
TGTGCCAGCAGCCGACAGGTGGATACCGGGGAGCTGTTTTTT
CASSRQVDTGELFF
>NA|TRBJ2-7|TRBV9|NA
TGTGCCAGCAGCGTAGGGGGAGGGGGTTACGAGCAGTACTTC
CASSVGGGGYEQYF
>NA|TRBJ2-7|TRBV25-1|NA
TGTGCCAGCAGTGATCTTGGCAAATACTCCTACGAGCAGTACTTC
CASSDLGKYSYEQYF
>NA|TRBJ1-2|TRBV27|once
TGTGCCAGCAGTTTAGAGGCGTCAGGGTTTCGGGGCTACACCTTC
CASSLEASGFRGYTF
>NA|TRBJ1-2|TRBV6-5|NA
TGTGCCAGCACTCCGAGTGGAGGTGGCTACACCTTC
CASTPSGGGYTF
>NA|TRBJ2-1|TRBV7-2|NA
TGTGCCAGCAGCTCAGGGCTGGCGCCCTCCTACAATGAGCAGTTCTTC
CASSSGLAPSYNEQFF
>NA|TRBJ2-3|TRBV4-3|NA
TGCGCCAGCAGCCAAGAAGTGAGGACAGATACGCAGTATTTT
CASSQEVRTDTQYF
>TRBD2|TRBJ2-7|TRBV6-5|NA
TGTGCCAGCAGTGAAGGACTAGCCTACGAGCAGTACTTC
CASSEGLAYEQYF
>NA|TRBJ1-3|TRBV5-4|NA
TGTGCCAGCAGACCCGAGCCCGGGCCAGGGTCAAACACCATATATTTT
CASRPEPGPGSNTIYF
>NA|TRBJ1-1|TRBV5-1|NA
TGCGCCAGCAGCTTGGGCGGGTTGGGCACTGAAGCTTTCTTT
CASSLGGLGTEAFF
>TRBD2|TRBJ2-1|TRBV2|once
TGTGCCAGCAGTGGGGGTCTAGCGGGATACAATGAGCAGTTCTTC
CASSGGLAGYNEQFF
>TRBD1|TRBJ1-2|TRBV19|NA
TGTGCCAGTAACACTCCCGGACAGGGGGCCTATGGCTACACCTTC
CASNTPGQGAYGYTF
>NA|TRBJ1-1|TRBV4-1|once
TGCGCCAGCAGCCAAGAGGGAGGGAACACTGAAGCTTTCTTT
CASSQEGGNTEAFF
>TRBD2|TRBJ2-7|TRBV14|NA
TGTGCCAGCAGCGCCGGACTAGCTCCCTTCTACGAGCAGTACTTC
CASSAGLAPFYEQYF
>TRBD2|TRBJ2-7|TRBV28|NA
TGTGCCAGCAGTCCCGCGGGACTAGCAGACTACGAGCAGTACTTC
CASSPAGLADYEQYF
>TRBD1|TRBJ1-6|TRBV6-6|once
TGTGCCAGCAGTTACTTCGACAGGGTCAACTCACCCCTCCACTTT
CASSYFDRVNSPLHF
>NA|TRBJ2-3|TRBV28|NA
TGTGCCAGCAGTTTCCTTAGCGGCACAGATACGCAGTATTTT
CASSFLSGTDTQYF
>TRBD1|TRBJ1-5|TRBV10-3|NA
TGTGCCATCGGAGGGACTGAGGGGGCTTATAGCAATCAGCCCCAGCATTTT
CAIGGTEGAYSNQPQHF
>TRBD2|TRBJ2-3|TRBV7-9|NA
TGTGCCAGCAGCCTTACTAGCGGGGGCGCAGATACGCAGTATTTT
CASSLTSGGADTQYF
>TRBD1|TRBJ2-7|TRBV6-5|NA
TGTGCCAGCACCTCCCGCCCAGGGGGCGAGCAGTACTTC
CASTSRPGGEQYF